Below, 20 T cell receptor beta chains from the same sample are listed, as sequenced in a study of T cell responses to AZD1222 COVID-19 vaccine. Sequenced by immunoSEQ multiplex PCR; TCRdb stores in-frame clones only, minus some. The table records roughly 97,000 clones, about 88% of them present only once. Material: peripheral blood, obtained on day 0 of AZD1222 vaccination. The receptors were sampled from an adult in good health.

The chain links TRBV5-1 to TRBJ2-1; TRBD2 aligns across 9 bases. Germline V gene lookup returns CDR1 SGHRS and CDR2 YFSETQ. The CDR3 is 15 residues long. Germline trimming cut 6 bases from V and 6 bases from J; bases unmatched to any gene: 10. CDR3 residues: CASNPTTTSGNEQFF. CDR3 bases: TGCGCCAGCAATCCCACGACGACTAGCGGCAATGAGCAGTTCTTC.

The V gene is TRBV6-5, the J gene TRBJ1-1; a possible D gene is TRBD1 (5 bases). V was trimmed by 2 bases and J by 4 bases, leaving 17 bases between them. Germline CDR1 reads MNHEY; CDR2 reads SVGAGI. The CDR3 has 16 amino acids. As DNA, the CDR3 is TGTGCCAGCAGTTACGACCCTCAACCGGGGGGCACTGAAGCTTTCTTT. Translated: CASSYDPQPGGTEAFF.

This chain uses TRBV30 with TRBJ1-2; TRBD1 agrees at 7 bases. The CDR3 has 12 amino acids. V lost 5 bases to trimming and J lost 6 bases; unmatched junction nucleotides: 6. Germline assignment: CDR1 GTSNPN and CDR2 SVGIG (reference sequence). The CDR3 loop is CAWGQEADGYTF. The CDR3 DNA follows: TGTGCCTGGGGACAGGAAGCAGATGGCTACACCTTC.

The rearrangement uses TRBV4-1 and TRBJ1-5; maybe TRBD1 (5 bases). The germline V gene encodes CDR1 MGHRA and CDR2 YSYEKL. The CDR3 totals 13 residues. Trimming took off 1 base at V and 11 bases at J, with 12 bases between the two ends. The CDR3 nucleotides are TGCGCCAGCAGCCAAGGGGAGGGGTCAACCCAGCATTTT. Translated: CASSQGEGSTQHF.

In this sample, this clone turned up once. The J gene is TRBJ1-2, the V gene TRBV12-3 or TRBV12-4; a weak D match, TRBD1 (6 bases). The ends were cut back, 9 bases at V and 7 bases at J, with 18 bases in the middle. The CDR3 has 13 residues. CDR3 in amino acids: CASASGGGGGYTF. CDR3 DNA sequence: TGTGCCAGTGCAAGTGGGGGAGGGGGTGGCTACACCTTC.

The V and J genes are TRBV7-2 and TRBJ2-1, with 8 bases that match TRBD1. CDR3 size: 17 residues. The V gene end was trimmed by 5 bases and the J gene end by 4 bases; junction bases not matched to a gene: 13. From germline, CDR1 is SGHTA and CDR2 FQGNSA. The CDR3 loop reads CASSITHQGQGYNEQFF. The CDR3 DNA reads as TGTGCCAGCAGCATAACCCACCAAGGACAGGGATACAATGAGCAGTTCTTC. Based on the CDR3 plus reference TRBV7-2 and TRBJ2-1, the full variable domain is GAGVSQSPSNKVTEKGKDVELRCDPISGHTALYWYRQSLGQGLEFLIYFQGNSAPDKSGLPSDRFSAERTGGSVSTLTIQRTQQEDSAVYLCASSITHQGQGYNEQFFGPGTRLTVL.

The chain joins TRBV6-2 or TRBV6-3 to TRBJ2-3, with 13 bases aligning to TRBD2. Germline values: CDR1 MNHEY, CDR2 SVGEGT. The V gene end was trimmed by 4 bases and the J gene end by 3 bases; junction bases not matched to a gene: 1. This CDR3 is 15 amino acids long. The CDR3 DNA follows: TGTGCCAGCAGTTCGGGACTAGCGGGGACAGATACGCAGTATTTT. It translates to CASSSGLAGTDTQYF.

Remarks on this clone: Other nucleotide sequences in the sample specify the same CDR3. V is TRBV5-1 and J is TRBJ2-2; 8 bases line up with TRBD2. The V gene end was trimmed by 5 bases and the J gene end by 0 bases; junction bases not matched to a gene: 12. In germline, CDR1 is SGHRS, CDR2 YFSETQ. CDR3 length equals 18 residues. The DNA of the CDR3 is TGCGCCAGCAGGCGGGGACTCGCGGGGGGCACGAACACCGGGGAGCTGTTTTTT. Its translation: CASRRGLAGGTNTGELFF.

The chain employs TRBV13 and TRBJ1-1; maybe TRBD1 (5 bases). The CDR3 covers 15 residues. V dropped 5 bases and J dropped 3 bases, with 16 bases sitting between them. Germline-derived CDR1 and CDR2 are PRHDT and FYEKMQ (reference sequence). Written as DNA, the CDR3 is TGTGCCAGCAGCCCAAGGGACTTTGGATACACTGAAGCTTTCTTT. It translates to CASSPRDFGYTEAFF.

This rearrangement joins TRBV6-5 to TRBJ1-3; 8 bases are a match to TRBD1. This CDR3 is 14 amino acids long. Germline CDR1 MNHEY, CDR2 SVGAGI. V shed 6 bases, J shed 2 bases, and the junction held 3 bases outside the gene matches. The CDR3 loop reads CASSRQGTGNTIYF. CDR3 DNA sequence: TGTGCCAGCAGCCGACAGGGGACTGGAAACACCATATATTTT.

The V gene is TRBV28, the J gene TRBJ1-2; the D gene is possibly TRBD1 (6 bases). Trimming pared 6 bases from V and 8 bases from J, leaving 16 bases between. The germline gives CDR1 MDHEN, CDR2 SYDVKM. The CDR3 length is 13 residues. The CDR3 loop reads CASSVGGQGGYTF. CDR3 DNA sequence: TGTGCCAGCAGCGTGGGGGGGCAAGGCGGCTACACCTTC.

The CDR3: CAWGGTLNTEAFF. The CDR3 DNA reads TGTGCCTGGGGAGGGACACTGAACACTGAAGCTTTCTTT. This chain joins TRBV30 and TRBJ1-1, with D perhaps TRBD1 (6 bases). CDR1 and CDR2 (germline): GTSNPN, SVGIG (reference sequence). The CDR3 contains 13 residues. Trimming shortened V by 5 bases and J by 0 bases, and 10 bases separated the two germline ends.

The chain carries TRBV11-3 and TRBJ1-3; D ambiguous. The CDR3 consists of 16 residues. Germline loops: CDR1 SGHNT, CDR2 YENEEA. V shed 5 bases and J shed 0 bases, with 14 bases lying between them. CDR3 sequence reads: CASSPTPSNSGNTIYF. In DNA form, the CDR3 reads TGTGCCAGCAGCCCTACTCCATCGAACTCTGGAAACACCATATATTTT.

Worth noting for this clone: This may be a read error, as it is one base from a much larger clone. Other DNA sequences in the sample encode the same CDR3. The chain couples TRBV12-3 or TRBV12-4 to TRBJ1-1; perhaps TRBD1 as D (6 bases). The CDR3 covers 13 residues. V was shortened by 3 bases and J by 1 base, with 6 bases between the two germline ends. The DNA for the CDR3 is TGTGCCAGCAGTTTGGGACAGAACACTGAAGCTTTCTTT. It is translated as CASSLGQNTEAFF.

The chain links TRBV6-1 to TRBJ2-7, with TRBD1 matching over 7 bases. The length of the CDR3 is 14 residues. V shed 11 bases, J shed 0 bases, and the junction held 10 bases outside the gene matches. From germline, CDR1 is MNHNS and CDR2 SASEGT. The CDR3 DNA reads as TGTGCCGCCTGGGACAGAATGAGCTCCTACGAGCAGTACTTC. It specifies CAAWDRMSSYEQYF.

This chain links TRBV21-1 with TRBJ1-2. TRBV21-1 represents a pseudogene. This CDR3 contains 15 residues. As DNA, the CDR3 is TGTGCCAGCAGCACCCGGTGGAGGGAAGACTATGGCTACACCTTC. It specifies CASSTRWREDYGYTF.

This clone has a single count. CDR3 sequence: CASSSPGYSGNTIYF. The CDR3 DNA sequence: TGTGCCAGCAGCTCACCAGGTTACTCTGGAAACACCATATATTTT. V and J are TRBV11-2 and TRBJ1-3; D remains unclear. Trimming took off 4 bases at V and 0 bases at J, with 10 bases between the two ends. The germline V gene has CDR1 SGHAT and CDR2 FQNNGV. The CDR3 extends over 15 amino acids.

V usage is TRBV7-8 and J usage is TRBJ1-2; D is unresolved. Germline V gene sequence: CDR1 SGHVS, CDR2 FQNEAQ. V was shortened by 1 base and J by 2 bases, with 8 bases between the two germline ends. The CDR3 has 14 amino acids. This CDR3 reads CASSLGGYNYGYTF. In DNA form, the CDR3 reads TGTGCCAGCAGCTTAGGGGGTTACAACTATGGCTACACCTTC.

This chain connects TRBV5-5 to TRBJ1-5; TRBD1 matches 7 bases. Trimming at V came to 4 bases and at J to 4 bases, leaving 17 bases not matched to a gene. CDR3 length: 18 residues. The germline CDR1 and CDR2 sequences are SGHKS and YYEKEE (reference sequence). The CDR3 sequence is CASSRAGTDFSNNQPQHF. DNA for the CDR3: TGTGCCAGCAGCCGAGCCGGGACAGATTTTAGCAATAATCAGCCCCAGCATTTT.

The sample holds one count of this clone. The J gene is TRBJ1-6, the V gene TRBV6-5; 7 bases fit TRBD1. The V gene end was trimmed by 4 bases and the J gene end by 6 bases; junction bases not matched to a gene: 9. The CDR3 covers 16 residues. Germline V gene sequence: CDR1 MNHEY, CDR2 SVGAGI. The chain's CDR3 is CASSSTKDRVNSPLHF. The CDR3 DNA is TGTGCCAGCAGTTCCACGAAAGACAGGGTTAATTCACCCCTCCACTTT.